This TCR beta chain emerged from a study of technical replicates of blood from a few donors. CDR1 and CDR2 from the germline V gene are MRHNA and SNTAGT. This CDR3 has 13 amino acids. V lost 7 bases and J 4 bases, leaving 11 bases between the germline ends. Data came from immunoSEQ multiplex PCR; TCRdb stores just in-frame clones and leaves some out. The repertoire holds over 55,000 clones, with around 86% as singletons. The sequence was obtained from a human donor in good health. Some clones in this sample may be carry-over from other donors' samples. The sample was PBMCs. The chain has TRBV6-4 and TRBJ1-3; D not resolved. CDR3 in amino acids: CASIEIVGNTIYF. The CDR3 coding sequence is TGTGCCAGCATAGAAATAGTAGGAAACACCATATATTTT.